This T cell receptor (beta chain) emerged from a study of cytomegalovirus exposure and HLA in healthy donors. 60 Vbeta and 13 Jbeta primers were used in PCR. TCRdb's copy holds only in-frame clones and misses some; the assay was immunoSEQ multiplex PCR. The table records fewer than 200,000 clones, about four fifths of them present only once. The germline V gene encodes CDR1 PRHDT and CDR2 FYEKMQ (reference sequence). V dropped 5 bases and J dropped 10 bases, with 23 bases sitting between them. The CDR3 runs to 15 residues. This TCR derives from a woman aged 18-29 years in good health and CMV-seronegative. The sequencing sample was made of PBMCs. The chain carries TRBV13 and TRBJ1-1; D perhaps matches TRBD1 (5 bases). CDR3 region: CASSPEGGALWSAFF. DNA of the CDR3: TGTGCCAGCAGCCCAGAGGGCGGGGCCCTGTGGTCAGCTTTCTTT.